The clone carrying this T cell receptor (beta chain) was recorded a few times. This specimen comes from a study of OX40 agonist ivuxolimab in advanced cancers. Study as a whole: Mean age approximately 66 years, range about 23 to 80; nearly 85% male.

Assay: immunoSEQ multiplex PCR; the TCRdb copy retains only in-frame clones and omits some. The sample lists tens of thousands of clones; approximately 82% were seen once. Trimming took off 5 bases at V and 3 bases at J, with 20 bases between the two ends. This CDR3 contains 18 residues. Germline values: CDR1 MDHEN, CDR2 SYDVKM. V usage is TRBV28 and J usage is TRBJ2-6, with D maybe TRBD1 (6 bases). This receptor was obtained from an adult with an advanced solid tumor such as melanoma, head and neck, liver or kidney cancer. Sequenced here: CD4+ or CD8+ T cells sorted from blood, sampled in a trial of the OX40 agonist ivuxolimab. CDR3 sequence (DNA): TGTGCCAGCAGTACACTCCTCCGAGACAGGATTGGGGCCAACGTCCTGACTTTC. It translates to CASSTLLRDRIGANVLTF.